A selection of T cell receptor beta chains follows, all from one sample in a study of blood T cell repertoires in COVID-19. TCRdb's copy holds only in-frame clones and misses some; the assay was immunoSEQ multiplex PCR. This sample has approximately 31,000 clones, with about 88% found just once. The sequenced material came from peripheral blood. Receptors originate from an older man with active COVID-19. Both conserved end residues are trimmed from each CDR3.

TRBJ2-5 | TRBV4-2 | ASSQGQQETQY
TRBJ1-6 | TRBV19 | ASTPGQGMGSYNSPPH
TRBJ2-5 | TRBV6-2/TRBV6-3 | ASSPTEETQY
TRBJ2-2 | TRBV27 | ASSPRGQGASGTGELF
TRBJ1-4 | TRBV5-4 | ASSLLPRGEKLF
TRBJ2-7 | TRBV7-8 | ASSPSGISSYEQY
TRBJ2-1 | TRBV11-2 | ASSQDGTSFNEQF
TRBJ1-5 | TRBV12-5 | ASGLVVGGSGIWPQH
TRBJ2-3 | TRBV11-2 | ASSLVARETDTQY
TRBJ2-7 | TRBV5-1 | ASSLGGGSWGEQY
TRBJ1-2 | TRBV6-5 | ASSFSGGYT
TRBJ2-2 | TRBV7-3 | ASSPDRGTGELF
TRBJ1-5 | TRBV5-1 | ASSPGGDPNQPQH
TRBJ2-2 | TRBV12-3/TRBV12-4 | ASSRTSGRVVF
TRBJ2-3 | TRBV19 | ASSMTSGSTDTQY
TRBJ1-2 | TRBV28 | ASSLIGGTGNYGYT
TRBJ1-5 | TRBV29-1 | SVASGSSHQPQH
TRBJ1-3 | TRBV7-2 | ASRLQPGGNTIY
TRBJ1-1 | TRBV19 | ASSIDRRGRRTEAF
TRBJ2-2 | TRBV6-1 | ASSDQDRATGELF
TRBJ1-4 | TRBV6-1 | ASSEAGQGWEKLF
TRBJ1-2 | TRBV7-2 | ASSSQGASGYT
TRBJ2-7 | TRBV5-6 | ASSLGTGGYEQY
TRBJ2-5 | TRBV12-3/TRBV12-4 | ASSRQGEETQY
TRBJ1-5 | TRBV28 | ASSLWDRDNQPQH
TRBJ1-2 | TRBV6-6 | ASSLTGTGGVRGYT
TRBJ2-4 | TRBV7-2 | ASSLSKSKNIQY
TRBJ2-6 | TRBV21-1 | ASSTNKGSSGRAGSGANVLT
TRBJ2-4 | TRBV7-2 | ASSLGGVTAKNIQY
TRBJ2-3 | TRBV6-2/TRBV6-3 | ASSYGTGLAGGTDTQY
TRBJ1-3 | TRBV7-9 | ASSQGGARNTIY
TRBJ1-5 | TRBV18 | ASSPGAGPQPQH